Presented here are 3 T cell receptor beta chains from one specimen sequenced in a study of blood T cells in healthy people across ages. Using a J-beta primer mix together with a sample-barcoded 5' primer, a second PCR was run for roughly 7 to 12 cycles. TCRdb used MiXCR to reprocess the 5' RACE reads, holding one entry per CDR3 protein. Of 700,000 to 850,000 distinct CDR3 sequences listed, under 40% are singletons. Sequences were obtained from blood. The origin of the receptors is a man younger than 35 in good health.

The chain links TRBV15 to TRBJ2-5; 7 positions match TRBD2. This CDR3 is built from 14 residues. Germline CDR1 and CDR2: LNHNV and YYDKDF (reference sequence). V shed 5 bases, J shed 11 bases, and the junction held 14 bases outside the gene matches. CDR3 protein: CATSPGDYHNEQYF. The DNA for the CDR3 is TGTGCCACCAGCCCGGGGGACTATCACAATGAGCAGTACTTC.

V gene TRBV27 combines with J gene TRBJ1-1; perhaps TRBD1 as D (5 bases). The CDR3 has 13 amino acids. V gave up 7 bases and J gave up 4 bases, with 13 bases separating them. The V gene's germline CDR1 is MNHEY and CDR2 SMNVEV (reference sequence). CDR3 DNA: TGTGCCAGCATGGAAAGGGGTGTCACTGAAGCTTTCTTT. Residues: CASMERGVTEAFF.

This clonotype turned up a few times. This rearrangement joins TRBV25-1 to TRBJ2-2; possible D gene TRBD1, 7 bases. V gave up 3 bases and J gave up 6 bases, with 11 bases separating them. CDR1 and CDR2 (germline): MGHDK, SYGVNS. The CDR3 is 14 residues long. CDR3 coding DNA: TGTGCCAGCAGTGACCCCAGGGGGGCCGGGGAGCTGTTTTTT. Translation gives CASSDPRGAGELFF.